This T cell receptor (beta chain) was sequenced in a study of CD8+CD57+ T cells in acquired aplastic anemia. Selection for sequencing was limited to patients who had shown CD8+CD57+ cell expansion by flow cytometry. According to the study, genomic DNA was the template for TCR beta VDJ and CDR3 profiling. In TCRdb, the reads were re-called with MiXCR into one record per CDR3 protein. The table includes 150,000 to 200,000 distinct CDR3 sequences, 45% to 50% detected once. The ends were cut back, 11 bases at V and 2 bases at J, with 14 bases in the middle. CDR1 and CDR2 (germline): SNHLY, FYNNEI. The CDR3 is made up of 13 amino acids. This clonotype appeared many times.

The receptor was isolated from a human donor with aplastic anemia. The sequenced sample consisted of sorted CD4+, CD8+, or CD8+CD57+ T cells (not recorded which) from PBMCs. The rearrangement joins TRBV2 to TRBJ2-3; D not resolved. CDR3 nucleotide sequence: TGTGCCTTCGTGGGGTCCTTCACAGATACGCAGTATTTT. This codes for CAFVGSFTDTQYF.